A selection of T cell receptor beta chains follows, all from one sample in a study of PD-1 blockade in classical Hodgkin lymphoma. Sequencing was performed with immunoSEQ multiplex PCR; in TCRdb, only in-frame clones are kept and a portion is missing. The sample consists of 50,000 to 65,000 clones, around nine tenths of them appearing once. Sequencing used peripheral blood mononuclear cells (PBMCs), obtained before the fourth cycle of nivolumab. Receptor source: a human donor with classical Hodgkin lymphoma. The CDR3 runs from the conserved cysteine through the conserved F or W. Each record gives: V gene, J gene, CDR3 protein.

v_call: TRBV27; j_call: TRBJ2-6; cdr3_aa: CASTNAGSGANVLTF
v_call: TRBV7-3; j_call: TRBJ2-3; cdr3_aa: CASSSSGLDTDTQYF
v_call: TRBV7-6; j_call: TRBJ2-5; cdr3_aa: CASSLGDRGTQYF
v_call: TRBV27; j_call: TRBJ1-4; cdr3_aa: CASSLIRNEKLFF
v_call: TRBV4-1; j_call: TRBJ2-7; cdr3_aa: CASSPGVAEGEEQYF
v_call: TRBV30; j_call: TRBJ2-6; cdr3_aa: CAWSQDRVRSGANVLTF
v_call: TRBV9; j_call: TRBJ1-1; cdr3_aa: CASSEGRRQFKGNTEAFF
v_call: TRBV2; j_call: TRBJ2-3; cdr3_aa: CASWEAENTDTQYF
v_call: TRBV7-2; j_call: TRBJ2-1; cdr3_aa: CASSLEGGATGKQFF
v_call: TRBV18; j_call: TRBJ2-3; cdr3_aa: CASSPWTSGITDTQYF
v_call: TRBV27; j_call: TRBJ2-7; cdr3_aa: CASSLGPSYEQYF
v_call: TRBV10-3; j_call: TRBJ1-1; cdr3_aa: CAIRAPGPNTEAFF
v_call: TRBV2; j_call: TRBJ2-4; cdr3_aa: CASSPGGAAKNIQYF
v_call: TRBV19; j_call: TRBJ2-7; cdr3_aa: CASSVPGGVYEQYF
v_call: TRBV2; j_call: TRBJ2-7; cdr3_aa: CASSVTGYEQYF
v_call: TRBV5-1; j_call: TRBJ2-7; cdr3_aa: CASSRTEYEQYF
v_call: TRBV29-1; j_call: TRBJ1-5; cdr3_aa: CSALGGRRSNQPQHF
v_call: TRBV28; j_call: TRBJ2-1; cdr3_aa: CASSGGWLAATKSSYNEQFF
v_call: TRBV7-2; j_call: TRBJ2-1; cdr3_aa: CASSSVRDTTYNEQFF
v_call: TRBV7-2; j_call: TRBJ2-2; cdr3_aa: CASSLAGGGELFF
v_call: TRBV28; j_call: TRBJ1-5; cdr3_aa: CASSSGQGTQPQHF
v_call: TRBV19; j_call: TRBJ2-1; cdr3_aa: CASSIAWSNYNEQFF